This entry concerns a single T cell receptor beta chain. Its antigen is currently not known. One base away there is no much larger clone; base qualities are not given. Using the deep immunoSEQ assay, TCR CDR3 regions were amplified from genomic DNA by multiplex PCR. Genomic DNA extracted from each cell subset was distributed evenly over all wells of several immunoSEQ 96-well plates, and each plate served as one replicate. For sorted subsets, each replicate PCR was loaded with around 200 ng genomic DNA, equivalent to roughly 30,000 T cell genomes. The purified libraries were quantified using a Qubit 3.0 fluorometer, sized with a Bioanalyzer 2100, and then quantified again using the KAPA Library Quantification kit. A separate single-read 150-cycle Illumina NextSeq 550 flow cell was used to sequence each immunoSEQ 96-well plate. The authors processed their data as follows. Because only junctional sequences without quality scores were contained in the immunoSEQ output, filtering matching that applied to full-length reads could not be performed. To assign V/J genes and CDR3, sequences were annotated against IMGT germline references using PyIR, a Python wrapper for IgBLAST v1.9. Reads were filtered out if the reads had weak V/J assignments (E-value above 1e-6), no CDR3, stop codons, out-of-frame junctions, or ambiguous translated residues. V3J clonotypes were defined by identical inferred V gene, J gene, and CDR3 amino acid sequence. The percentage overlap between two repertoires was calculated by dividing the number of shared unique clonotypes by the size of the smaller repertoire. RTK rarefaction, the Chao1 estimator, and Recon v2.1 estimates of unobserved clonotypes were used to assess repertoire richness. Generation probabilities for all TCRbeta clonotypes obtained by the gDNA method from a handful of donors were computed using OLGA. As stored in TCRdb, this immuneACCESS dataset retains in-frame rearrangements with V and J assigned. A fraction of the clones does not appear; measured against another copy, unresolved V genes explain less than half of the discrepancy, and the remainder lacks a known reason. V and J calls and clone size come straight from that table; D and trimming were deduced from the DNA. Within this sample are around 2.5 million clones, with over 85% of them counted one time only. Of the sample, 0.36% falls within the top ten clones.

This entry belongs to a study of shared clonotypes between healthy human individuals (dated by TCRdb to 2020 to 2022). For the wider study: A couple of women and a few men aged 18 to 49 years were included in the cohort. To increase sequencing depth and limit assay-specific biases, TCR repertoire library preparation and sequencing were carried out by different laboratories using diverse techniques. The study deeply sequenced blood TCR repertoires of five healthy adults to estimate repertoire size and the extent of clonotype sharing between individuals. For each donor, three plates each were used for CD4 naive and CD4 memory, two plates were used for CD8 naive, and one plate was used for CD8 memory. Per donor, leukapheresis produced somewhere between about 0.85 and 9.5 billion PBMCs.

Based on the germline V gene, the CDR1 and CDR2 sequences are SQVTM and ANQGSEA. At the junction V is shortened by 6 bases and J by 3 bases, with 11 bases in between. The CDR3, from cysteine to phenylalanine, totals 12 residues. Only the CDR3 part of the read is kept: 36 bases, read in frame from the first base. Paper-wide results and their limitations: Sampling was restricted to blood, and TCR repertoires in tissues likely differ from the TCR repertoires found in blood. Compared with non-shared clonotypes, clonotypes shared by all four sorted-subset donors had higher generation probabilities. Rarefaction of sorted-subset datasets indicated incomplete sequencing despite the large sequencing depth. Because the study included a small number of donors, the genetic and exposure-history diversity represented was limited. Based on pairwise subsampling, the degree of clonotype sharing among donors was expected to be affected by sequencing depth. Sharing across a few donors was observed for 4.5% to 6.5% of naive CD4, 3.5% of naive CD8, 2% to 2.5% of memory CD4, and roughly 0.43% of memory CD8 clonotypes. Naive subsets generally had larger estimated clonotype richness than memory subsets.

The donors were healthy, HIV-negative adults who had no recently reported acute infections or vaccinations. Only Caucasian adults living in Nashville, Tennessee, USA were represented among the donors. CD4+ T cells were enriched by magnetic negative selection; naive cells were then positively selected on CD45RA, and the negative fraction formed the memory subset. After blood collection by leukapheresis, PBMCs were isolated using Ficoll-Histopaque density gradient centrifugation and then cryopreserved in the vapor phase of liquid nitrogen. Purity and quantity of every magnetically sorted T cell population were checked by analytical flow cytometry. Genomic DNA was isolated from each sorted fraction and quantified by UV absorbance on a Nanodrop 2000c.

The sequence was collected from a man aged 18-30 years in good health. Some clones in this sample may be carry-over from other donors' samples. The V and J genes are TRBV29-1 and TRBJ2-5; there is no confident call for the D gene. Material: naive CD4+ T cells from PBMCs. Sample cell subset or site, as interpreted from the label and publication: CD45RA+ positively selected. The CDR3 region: CSVGIQKETQYF. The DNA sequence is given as TGCAGCGTGGGGATACAGAAAGAGACCCAGTACTTC.